This T cell receptor beta chain was identified in a study of T-cell reconstitution after alpha-beta-depleted transplantation in children. This clonotype was seen a handful of times. This sample's TCRbeta library carried unique molecular identifier barcodes. TCRdb fed the PCR reads into MiXCR, producing one record per CDR3 protein. The table includes approximately 340,000 distinct CDR3 sequences, 10% detected once. V lost 3 bases to trimming and J lost 5 bases, with 13 bases between them. This CDR3 region has 14 residues. Germline-derived CDR1 and CDR2 are MNHEY and SMNVEV (reference sequence). The receptor was derived from a human donor who donated a stem cell graft to a child with acute lymphoblastic leukemia. The sequences come from PBMCs from the stem cell graft donor, collected from the stem cell graft. The chain links TRBV27 to TRBJ1-2, with TRBD1 as a possible D gene (5 bases). The DNA of the CDR3 is TGTGCCAGCAGTTTTGGCCAGGGAAGGTATGGCTACACCTTC. Encoded protein: CASSFGQGRYGYTF.